The 16 T cell receptor beta chains below were found in one sample sequenced in a study of blood T cell repertoires in COVID-19 (dated by TCRdb to the early 2020s). Library preparation was by the immunoSEQ multiplex PCR assay. What TCRdb holds here is the immuneACCESS table cut down to in-frame rearrangements. Part of the clones is not present; checked against another copy, under half of the missing clones reflect an unresolved V gene, and the others are unexplained. This sample comprises about 47,000 clones, 88% of them detected only once. The leading ten clones occupy about 3% of the sample. The sequenced sample consisted of peripheral blood. The receptors originated from a man aged 50-59 years with active COVID-19.

The V call is TRBV19, the J call TRBJ1-4; no clear D gene. The germline V gene encodes CDR1 LNHDA and CDR2 SQIVND (reference sequence). The CDR3 contains 13 residues. V was cut by 0 bases and J by 7 bases, with 6 bases left in between. The CDR3 loop reads CASSIDRFEKLFF. The CDR3 nucleotides are TGTGCCAGTAGTATAGACAGATTTGAAAAACTGTTTTTT.

This clone appeared a single time. V is TRBV6-2 or TRBV6-3 and J is TRBJ1-5, with 9 nucleotides matching TRBD1. Unmatched junction bases numbered 19, after V lost 6 bases and J lost 4 bases. Germline CDR1 reads MNHEY; CDR2 reads SVGEGT. CDR3 size: 19 residues. The CDR3 reads CASSFSPGQGLEKNQPQHF. The DNA for the CDR3 is TGTGCCAGCAGCTTTTCTCCGGGACAGGGCCTGGAAAAAAATCAGCCCCAGCATTTT.

This clone appeared a few times. The V and J genes are TRBV13 and TRBJ1-3; D is uncertain. Germline CDR1 reads PRHDT; CDR2 reads FYEKMQ (reference sequence). V lost 1 base and J 4 bases, leaving 5 bases between the germline ends. CDR3 size: 13 residues. CDR3 region: CASSLAGGNTIYF. The CDR3 DNA reads TGTGCCAGCAGCTTAGCCGGGGGAAACACCATATATTTT. The full variable domain, in which reference TRBV13 and TRBJ1-3 provide the parts outside the CDR3, is AAGVIQSPRHLIKEKRETATLKCYPIPRHDTVYWYQQGPGQDPQFLISFYEKMQSDKGSIPDRFSAQQFSDYHSELNMSSLELGDSALYFCASSLAGGNTIYFGEGSWLTVV.

The J gene is TRBJ1-1, the V gene TRBV7-2; a weak D match, TRBD1 (6 bases). Germline loops: CDR1 SGHTA, CDR2 FQGNSA. The CDR3 consists of 14 residues. V was clipped by 2 bases and J by 8 bases, with 15 bases between them. The CDR3 here is CASSLRRGQLEAFF. The CDR3 region has the DNA TGTGCCAGCAGCTTACGCCGAGGACAGTTGGAAGCTTTCTTT.

This clone was picked up a small number of times. The chain has TRBV19 and TRBJ2-2; a possible D gene is TRBD2 (5 bases). Germline V gene data show CDR1 as LNHDA and CDR2 as SQIVND (reference sequence). This CDR3 is built from 16 residues. Trimming shortened V by 4 bases and J by 4 bases, and 16 bases separated the two germline ends. CDR3 sequence reads: CASSKKTTWGTGELFF. Here the CDR3 DNA reads TGTGCCAGTAGTAAAAAGACTACCTGGGGCACCGGGGAGCTGTTTTTT.

The rearrangement uses TRBV30 and TRBJ2-5, with a tentative D call TRBD1 (5 bases). Germline V lookup: CDR1 GTSNPN, CDR2 SVGIG (reference sequence). The CDR3 covers 13 residues. V lost 2 bases and J 4 bases, leaving 11 bases between the germline ends. The CDR3 DNA reads as TGTGCCTGGAGTATGGGGCAGGGAGAGACCCAGTACTTC. Encoded protein: CAWSMGQGETQYF.

J is TRBJ1-2 and V is TRBV6-5; 7 positions agree with TRBD1. V was clipped by 0 bases and J by 6 bases; unmatched bases: 7. The CDR3 has 15 residues. Germline V gene data show CDR1 as MNHEY and CDR2 as SVGAGI. CDR3 loop: CASSYSRRDSNGYTF. The CDR3 DNA reads as TGTGCCAGCAGTTACTCTAGGCGGGACAGTAATGGCTACACCTTC.

The table lists this clone with a few counts. The rearrangement links TRBV10-1 to TRBJ1-3, with D uncertain. Looked up from germline, CDR1 is WNHNN and CDR2 is SYGVQD (reference sequence). CDR3 size: 14 residues. Trimming took 3 bases from V and 4 from J, leaving 10 bases between them. The CDR3 bases are TGCGCCAGCAGTGACCAGGCCTCCGGAAACACCATATATTTT. It encodes CASSDQASGNTIYF.

The genes are TRBV5-4 and TRBJ1-1; D might be TRBD1 (6 bases). V was pared by 9 bases and J by 4 bases, with 16 bases between. The germline V gene encodes CDR1 SGHNT and CDR2 YYREEE (reference sequence). This CDR3 comprises 13 residues. The chain's CDR3 is CANSRGGGTEAFF. DNA of the CDR3: TGTGCCAATAGCAGGGGCGGCGGCACTGAAGCTTTCTTT.

The genes are TRBV7-8 and TRBJ2-5, with 9 bases identical to TRBD2. The V segment lost 3 bases and the J segment 4 bases; nucleotides outside the gene matches: 3. CDR3 size: 14 residues. The germline V gene encodes CDR1 SGHVS and CDR2 FQNEAQ. This chain's CDR3 is CASSFKLAGETQYF. In DNA, the CDR3 is TGTGCCAGCAGCTTTAAACTAGCGGGAGAGACCCAGTACTTC. The full variable domain, completed using reference TRBV7-8 and TRBJ2-5, is GAGVSQSPRYKVAKRGQDVALRCDPISGHVSLFWYQQALGQGPEFLTYFQNEAQLDKSGLPSDRFFAERPEGSVSTLKIQRTQQEDSAVYLCASSFKLAGETQYFGPGTRLLVL.

The rearrangement links TRBV29-1 to TRBJ2-1; the match to TRBD1 covers 9 bases. V was pared by 5 bases and J by 6 bases, with 11 bases of the junction left unmatched. The CDR3 is 15 amino acids. Germline CDR1 reads SQVTM; CDR2 reads ANQGSEA. The CDR3 spells CSVPPGTGFSNEQFF. The DNA of the CDR3 is TGCAGCGTTCCCCCCGGGACAGGGTTTTCCAATGAGCAGTTCTTC.

The gene calls are TRBV25-1 and TRBJ1-2; 7 nucleotides align to TRBD1. The germline gives CDR1 MGHDK, CDR2 SYGVNS. The CDR3 spans 13 residues. Unmatched junction bases numbered 4, after V lost 3 bases and J lost 6 bases. CDR3 DNA sequence: TGTGCCAGCAGTGACTACGGACAGGATGGCTACACCTTC. It codes for CASSDYGQDGYTF.

This chain joins TRBV4-3 and TRBJ1-2; weak D call: TRBD1 (5 bases). CDR3 length: 14 amino acids. The V gene's germline CDR1 is LGHNA and CDR2 YSLEER. Trimming took off 0 bases at V and 12 bases at J, with 17 bases between the two ends. CDR3 bases: TGCGCCAGCAGCCAAGAAATGGACACCCCGCCGCACACCTTC. It translates to CASSQEMDTPPHTF.

V gene TRBV7-9 combines with J gene TRBJ2-2; TRBD1 matches at 9 bases. Germline assignment: CDR1 SEHNR and CDR2 FQNEAQ (reference sequence). The length of the CDR3 is 15 residues. The V gene end was trimmed by 8 bases and the J gene end by 6 bases; junction bases not matched to a gene: 10. The CDR3 here is CASRPPGQGSGELFF. DNA for the CDR3: TGTGCCAGCCGCCCCCCGGGACAGGGTTCCGGGGAGCTGTTTTTT.

The chain recombines TRBV7-3 with TRBJ2-2; 7 positions match TRBD2. The CDR3 covers 15 residues. V was clipped by 5 bases and J by 0 bases; unmatched bases: 3. CDR1 is SGHTA, CDR2 FQGTGA, per germline. The CDR3 DNA reads as TGTGCCAGCAGCACTAGCGCAGCGAACACCGGGGAGCTGTTTTTT. Translated, it gives CASSTSAANTGELFF.

The J gene is TRBJ1-4, the V gene TRBV6-5, with 9 bases matching TRBD1. This CDR3 comprises 15 residues. In germline, CDR1 is MNHEY, CDR2 SVGAGI. J gave up 7 bases and V 7 bases, and 10 bases lay outside the gene matches. In DNA, the CDR3 is TGTGCCAGCAAAAGGACAGGGGAGGGAGGTGAAAAACTGTTTTTT. This codes for CASKRTGEGGEKLFF.